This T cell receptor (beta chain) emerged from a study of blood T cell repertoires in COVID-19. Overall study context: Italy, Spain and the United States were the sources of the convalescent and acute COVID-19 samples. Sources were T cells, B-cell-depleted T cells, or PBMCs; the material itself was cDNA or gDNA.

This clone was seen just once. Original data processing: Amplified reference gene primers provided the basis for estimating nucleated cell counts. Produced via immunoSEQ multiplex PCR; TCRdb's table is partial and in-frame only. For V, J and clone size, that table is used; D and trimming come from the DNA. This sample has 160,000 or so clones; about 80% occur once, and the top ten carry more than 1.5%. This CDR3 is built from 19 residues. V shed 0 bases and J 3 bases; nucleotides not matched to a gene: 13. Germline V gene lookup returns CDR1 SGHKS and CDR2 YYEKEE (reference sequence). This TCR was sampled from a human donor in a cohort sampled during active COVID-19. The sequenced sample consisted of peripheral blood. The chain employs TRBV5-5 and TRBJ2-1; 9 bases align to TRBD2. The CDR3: CASSLDPFSGSKGYNEQFF. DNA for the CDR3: TGTGCCAGCAGCTTGGACCCCTTTAGCGGGAGTAAAGGCTACAATGAGCAGTTCTTC.